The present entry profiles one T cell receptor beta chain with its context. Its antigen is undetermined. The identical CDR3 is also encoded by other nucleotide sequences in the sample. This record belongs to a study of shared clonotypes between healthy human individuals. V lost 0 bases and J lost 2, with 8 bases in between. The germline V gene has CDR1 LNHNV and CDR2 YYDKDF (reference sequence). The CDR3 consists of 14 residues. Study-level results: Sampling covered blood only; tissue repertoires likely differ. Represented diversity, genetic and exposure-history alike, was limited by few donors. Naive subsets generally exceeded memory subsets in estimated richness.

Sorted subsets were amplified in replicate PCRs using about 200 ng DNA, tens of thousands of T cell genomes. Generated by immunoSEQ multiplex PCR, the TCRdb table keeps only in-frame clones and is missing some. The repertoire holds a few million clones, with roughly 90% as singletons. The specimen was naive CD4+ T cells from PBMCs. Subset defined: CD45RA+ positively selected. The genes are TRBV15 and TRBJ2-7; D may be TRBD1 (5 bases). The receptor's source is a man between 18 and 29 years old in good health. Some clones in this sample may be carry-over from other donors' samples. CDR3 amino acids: CATSRDRVAYEQYF. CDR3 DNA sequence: TGTGCCACCAGCAGAGACAGGGTAGCCTACGAGCAGTACTTC.